This T cell receptor beta chain came from a study of post-analysis software for immune sequencing data. Across the study: Relapsing-remitting, secondary progressive and progressive-relapsing forms made up the multiple sclerosis disease courses. Study findings and constraints: In multiple sclerosis, normalized Chao1 diversity was significantly below that of controls. With F measure, samples from one preparation batch clustered together strongly. Controls showed lower frequencies than patients for roughly 5 TRBV segments, and TRBV5-6, TRBV5-1 and TRBV20-1 were among these.

In the case of this clonotype: Its antigen remains unidentified.

V lost 3 bases and J 5 bases, leaving 10 bases between the germline ends. The CDR3 has 13 amino acids. CDR1 is SGDLS, CDR2 YYNGEE, per germline. Unique molecular identifiers were present in the TCR beta cDNA libraries. It was from approximately 0.91 to 9.4 million T cells that around 500,000 cDNA molecules came. TCRdb re-called the PCR reads with MiXCR, one entry per CDR3 protein. This sample yields fewer than 900,000 distinct CDR3 sequences, of which around 46% are seen a single time; roughly 5.2% belongs to the top ten. Source material: blood. The genes are TRBV9 and TRBJ2-3, with unresolved D. The source of this sequence is a girl between 10 and 17 years old with multiple sclerosis. The CDR3: CASSDRWGDTQYF. DNA for the CDR3: TGTGCCAGCAGCGACCGATGGGGAGATACGCAGTATTTT.